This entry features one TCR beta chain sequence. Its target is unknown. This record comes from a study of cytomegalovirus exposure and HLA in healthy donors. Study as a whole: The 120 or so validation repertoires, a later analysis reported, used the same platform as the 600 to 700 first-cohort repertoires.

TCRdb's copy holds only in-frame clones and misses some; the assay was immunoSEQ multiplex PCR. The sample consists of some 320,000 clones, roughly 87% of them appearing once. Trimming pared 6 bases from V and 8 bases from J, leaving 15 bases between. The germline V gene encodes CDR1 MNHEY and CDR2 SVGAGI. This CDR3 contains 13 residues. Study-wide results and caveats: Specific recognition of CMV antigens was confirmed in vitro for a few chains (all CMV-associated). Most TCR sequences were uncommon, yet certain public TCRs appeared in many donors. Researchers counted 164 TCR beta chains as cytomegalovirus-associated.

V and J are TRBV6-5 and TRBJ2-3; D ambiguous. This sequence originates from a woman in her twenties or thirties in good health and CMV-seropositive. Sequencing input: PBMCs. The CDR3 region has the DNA TGTGCCAGCAGCGCCTTTTTGGTGCCTACGCAGTATTTT. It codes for CASSAFLVPTQYF.